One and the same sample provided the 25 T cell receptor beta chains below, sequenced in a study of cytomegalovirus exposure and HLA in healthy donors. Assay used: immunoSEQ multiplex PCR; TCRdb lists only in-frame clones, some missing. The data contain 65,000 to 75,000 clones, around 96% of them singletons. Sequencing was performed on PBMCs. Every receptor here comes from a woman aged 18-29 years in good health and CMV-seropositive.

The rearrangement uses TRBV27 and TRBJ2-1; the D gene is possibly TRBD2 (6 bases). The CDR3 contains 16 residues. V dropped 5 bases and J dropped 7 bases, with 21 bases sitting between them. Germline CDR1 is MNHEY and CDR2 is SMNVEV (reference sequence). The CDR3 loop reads CASSPSAPGLKNEQFF. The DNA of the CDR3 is TGTGCCAGCAGTCCAAGTGCCCCGGGACTCAAAAATGAGCAGTTCTTC.

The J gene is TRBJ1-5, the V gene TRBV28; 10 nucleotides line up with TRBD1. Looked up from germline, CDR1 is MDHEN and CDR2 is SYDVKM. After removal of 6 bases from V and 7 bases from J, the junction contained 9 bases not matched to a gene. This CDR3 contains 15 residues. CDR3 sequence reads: CASRGFDRGQQPQHF. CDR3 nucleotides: TGTGCCAGCAGGGGATTTGACAGGGGGCAGCAGCCCCAGCATTTT.

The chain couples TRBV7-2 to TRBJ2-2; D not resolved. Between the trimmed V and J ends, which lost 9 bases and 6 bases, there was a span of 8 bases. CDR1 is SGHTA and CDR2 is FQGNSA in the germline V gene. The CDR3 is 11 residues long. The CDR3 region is CASMESGELFF. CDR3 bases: TGTGCCAGTATGGAGTCCGGGGAGCTGTTTTTT. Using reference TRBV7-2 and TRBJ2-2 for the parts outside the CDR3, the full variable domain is GAGVSQSPSNKVTEKGKDVELRCDPISGHTALYWYRQSLGQGLEFLIYFQGNSAPDKSGLPSDRFSAERTGGSVSTLTIQRTQQEDSAVYLCASMESGELFFGEGSRLTVL.

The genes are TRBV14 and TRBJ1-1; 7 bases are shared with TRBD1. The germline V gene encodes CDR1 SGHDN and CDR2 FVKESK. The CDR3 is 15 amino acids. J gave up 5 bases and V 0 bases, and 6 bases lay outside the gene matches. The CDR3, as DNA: TGTGCCAGCAGCCAAGAGGACAGGTGGGGGACTGAAGCTTTCTTT. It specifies CASSQEDRWGTEAFF.

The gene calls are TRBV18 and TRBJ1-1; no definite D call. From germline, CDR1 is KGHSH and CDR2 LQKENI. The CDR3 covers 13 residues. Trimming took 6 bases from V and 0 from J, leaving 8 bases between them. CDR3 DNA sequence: TGTGCCAGCTCCCAGACATTGAACACTGAAGCTTTCTTT. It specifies CASSQTLNTEAFF.

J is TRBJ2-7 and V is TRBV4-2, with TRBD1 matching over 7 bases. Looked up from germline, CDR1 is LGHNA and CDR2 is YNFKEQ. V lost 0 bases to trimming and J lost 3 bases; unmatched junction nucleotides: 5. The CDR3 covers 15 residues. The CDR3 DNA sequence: TGTGCCAGCAGCCAAGATCTCCGGGACAGCTACGAGCAGTACTTC. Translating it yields CASSQDLRDSYEQYF.

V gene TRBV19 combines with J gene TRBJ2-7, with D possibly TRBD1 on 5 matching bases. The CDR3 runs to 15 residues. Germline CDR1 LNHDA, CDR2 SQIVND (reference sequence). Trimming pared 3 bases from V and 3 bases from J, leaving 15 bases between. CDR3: CASSIQGNLLYEQYF. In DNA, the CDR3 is TGTGCCAGTAGTATTCAGGGCAATCTGCTCTACGAGCAGTACTTC. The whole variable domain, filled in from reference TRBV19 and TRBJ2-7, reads DGGITQSPKYLFRKEGQNVTLSCEQNLNHDAMYWYRQDPGQGLRLIYYSQIVNDFQKGDIAEGYSVSREKKESFPLTVTSAQKNPTAFYLCASSIQGNLLYEQYFGPGTRLTVT.

The CDR3 sequence: CASSHLWEEGPTDTQYF. In DNA, the CDR3 is TGCGCCAGCAGCCATCTTTGGGAGGAGGGACCGACAGATACGCAGTATTTT. The chain joins TRBV4-3 to TRBJ2-3; a weak D match, TRBD2 (6 bases). CDR1 and CDR2 from the germline V gene are LGHNA and YSLEER. Deletions cut 3 bases from V and 3 bases from J, with 19 bases between. CDR3 size: 17 residues.

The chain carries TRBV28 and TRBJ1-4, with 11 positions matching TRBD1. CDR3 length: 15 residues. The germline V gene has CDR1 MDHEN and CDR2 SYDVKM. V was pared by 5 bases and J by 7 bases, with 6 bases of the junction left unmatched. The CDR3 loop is CASSPGQGAGEKLFF. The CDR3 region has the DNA TGTGCCAGCAGTCCCGGACAGGGGGCAGGTGAAAAACTGTTTTTT.

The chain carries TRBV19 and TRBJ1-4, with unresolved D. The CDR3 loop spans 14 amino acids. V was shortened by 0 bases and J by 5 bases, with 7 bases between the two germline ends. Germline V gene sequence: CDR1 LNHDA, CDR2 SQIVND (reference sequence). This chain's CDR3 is CASSIEGRNEKLFF. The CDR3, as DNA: TGTGCCAGTAGTATAGAGGGCCGAAATGAAAAACTGTTTTTT.

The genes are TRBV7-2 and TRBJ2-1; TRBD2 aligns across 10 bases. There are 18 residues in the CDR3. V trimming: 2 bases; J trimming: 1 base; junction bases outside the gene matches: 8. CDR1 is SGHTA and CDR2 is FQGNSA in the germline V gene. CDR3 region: CASSLPTSGISSYNEQFF. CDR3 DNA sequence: TGTGCCAGCAGCTTACCAACTAGCGGGATTAGTTCCTACAATGAGCAGTTCTTC.

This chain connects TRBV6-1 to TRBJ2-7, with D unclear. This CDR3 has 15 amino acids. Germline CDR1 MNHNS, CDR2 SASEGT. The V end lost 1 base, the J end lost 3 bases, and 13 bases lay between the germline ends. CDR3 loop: CASSEGTYSIYEQYF. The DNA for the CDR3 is TGTGCCAGCAGTGAAGGCACCTACTCGATCTACGAGCAGTACTTC.

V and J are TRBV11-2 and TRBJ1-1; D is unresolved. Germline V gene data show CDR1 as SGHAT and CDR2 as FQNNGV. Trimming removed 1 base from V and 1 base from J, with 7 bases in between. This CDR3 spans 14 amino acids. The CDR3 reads CASSLGPRNTEAFF. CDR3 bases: TGTGCCAGCAGCTTAGGGCCTAGGAACACTGAAGCTTTCTTT.

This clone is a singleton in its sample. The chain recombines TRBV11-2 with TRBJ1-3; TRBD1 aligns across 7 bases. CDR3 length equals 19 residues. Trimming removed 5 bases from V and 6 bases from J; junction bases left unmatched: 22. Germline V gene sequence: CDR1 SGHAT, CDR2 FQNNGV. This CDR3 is CASSGRGPRNTVYENTIYF. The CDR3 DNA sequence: TGTGCCAGCAGCGGAAGGGGGCCACGGAATACTGTTTACGAAAACACCATATATTTT.

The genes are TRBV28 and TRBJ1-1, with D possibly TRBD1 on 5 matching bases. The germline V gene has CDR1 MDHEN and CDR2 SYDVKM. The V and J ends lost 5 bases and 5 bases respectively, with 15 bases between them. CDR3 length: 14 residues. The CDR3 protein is CASSHPAPGTEAFF. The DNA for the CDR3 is TGTGCCAGCAGTCACCCCGCTCCAGGGACTGAAGCTTTCTTT.

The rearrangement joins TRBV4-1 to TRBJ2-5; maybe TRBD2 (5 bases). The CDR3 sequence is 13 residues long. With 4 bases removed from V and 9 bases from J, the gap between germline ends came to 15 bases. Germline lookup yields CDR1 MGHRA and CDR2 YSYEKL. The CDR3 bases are TGCGCCAGCAGCCCTGGACTGCCGGTAGCCCAGTACTTC. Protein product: CASSPGLPVAQYF.

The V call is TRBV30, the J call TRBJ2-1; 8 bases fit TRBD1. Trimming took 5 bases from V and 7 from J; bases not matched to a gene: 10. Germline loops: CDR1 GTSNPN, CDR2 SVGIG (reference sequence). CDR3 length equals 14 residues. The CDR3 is CAWGADRVMNEQFF. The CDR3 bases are TGTGCCTGGGGAGCGGACAGGGTTATGAATGAGCAGTTCTTC.

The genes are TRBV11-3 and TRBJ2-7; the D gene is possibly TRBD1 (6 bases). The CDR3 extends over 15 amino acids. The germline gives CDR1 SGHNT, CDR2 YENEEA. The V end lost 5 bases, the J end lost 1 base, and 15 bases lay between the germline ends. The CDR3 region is CASSQGQFFSYEQYF. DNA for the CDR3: TGTGCCAGCAGCCAGGGACAATTCTTTTCCTACGAGCAGTACTTC.

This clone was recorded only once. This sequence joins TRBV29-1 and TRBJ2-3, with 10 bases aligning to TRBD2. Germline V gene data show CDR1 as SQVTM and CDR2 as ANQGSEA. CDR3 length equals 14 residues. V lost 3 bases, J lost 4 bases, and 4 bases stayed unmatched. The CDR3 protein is CSVEASGSPDTQYF. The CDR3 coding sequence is TGCAGCGTTGAGGCTAGCGGGAGCCCAGATACGCAGTATTTT.

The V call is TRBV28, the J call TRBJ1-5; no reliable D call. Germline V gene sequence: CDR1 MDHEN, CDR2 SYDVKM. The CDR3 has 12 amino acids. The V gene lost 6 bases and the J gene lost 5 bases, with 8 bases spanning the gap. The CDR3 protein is CASSLQYQPQHF. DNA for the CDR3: TGTGCCAGCAGCCTCCAGTATCAGCCCCAGCATTTT.

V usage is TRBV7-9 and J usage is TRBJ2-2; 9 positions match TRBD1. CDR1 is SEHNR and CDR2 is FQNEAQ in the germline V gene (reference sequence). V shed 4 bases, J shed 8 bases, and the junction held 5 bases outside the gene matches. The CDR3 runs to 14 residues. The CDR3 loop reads CASSSGQGSGELFF. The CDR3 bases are TGTGCCAGCAGCTCGGGACAGGGTTCGGGGGAGCTGTTTTTT.

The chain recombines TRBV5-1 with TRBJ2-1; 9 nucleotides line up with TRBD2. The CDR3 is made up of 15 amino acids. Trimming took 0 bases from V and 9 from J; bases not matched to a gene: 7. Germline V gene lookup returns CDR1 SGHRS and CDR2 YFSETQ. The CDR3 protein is CASSLAVAGVGEQFF. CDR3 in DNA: TGCGCCAGCAGCTTGGCGGTAGCGGGAGTGGGTGAGCAGTTCTTC. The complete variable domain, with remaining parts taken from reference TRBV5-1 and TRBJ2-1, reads KAGVTQTPRYLIKTRGQQVTLSCSPISGHRSVSWYQQTPGQGLQFLFEYFSETQRNKGNFPGRFSGRQFSNSRSEMNVSTLELGDSALYLCASSLAVAGVGEQFFGPGTRLTVL.

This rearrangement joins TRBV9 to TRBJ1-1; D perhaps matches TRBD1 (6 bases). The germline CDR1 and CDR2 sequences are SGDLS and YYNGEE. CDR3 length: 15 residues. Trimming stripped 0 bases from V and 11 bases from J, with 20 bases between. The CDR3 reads CASSVEGNNRDGAFF. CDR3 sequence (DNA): TGTGCCAGCAGCGTAGAGGGGAATAACAGGGACGGGGCTTTCTTT. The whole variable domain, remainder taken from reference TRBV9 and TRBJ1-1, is DSGVTQTPKHLITATGQRVTLRCSPRSGDLSVYWYQQSLDQGLQFLIQYYNGEERAKGNILERFSAQQFPDLHSELNLSSLELGDSALYFCASSVEGNNRDGAFFGQGTRLTVV.

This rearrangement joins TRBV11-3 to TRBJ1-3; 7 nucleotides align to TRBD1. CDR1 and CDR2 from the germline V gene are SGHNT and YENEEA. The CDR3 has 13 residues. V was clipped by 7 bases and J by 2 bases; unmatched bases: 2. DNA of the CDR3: TGTGCCAGCAACGACAGGGCTGGAAACACCATATATTTT. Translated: CASNDRAGNTIYF.

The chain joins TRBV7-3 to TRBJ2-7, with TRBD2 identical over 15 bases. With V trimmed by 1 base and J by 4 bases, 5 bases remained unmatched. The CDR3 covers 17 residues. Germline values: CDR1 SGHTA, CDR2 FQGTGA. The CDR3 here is CASSLMGLAGGEYEQYF. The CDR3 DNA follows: TGTGCCAGCAGCTTAATGGGACTAGCGGGAGGAGAGTACGAGCAGTACTTC.